Detailed here is one TCR beta chain. The antigen is not known. Vbeta (60) and Jbeta (13) primers were used in the PCR. Some clones are missing from TCRdb's copy, which holds only in-frame ones; the method was immunoSEQ multiplex PCR. Counted here are some 67,000 clones, roughly 78% occurring once; the ten biggest clones make up about 8.8%. This specimen belongs to a study of cytomegalovirus exposure and HLA in healthy donors. Regarding the study as a whole: Clonal expansion was found to be greater in HLA-associated TCR beta chains than in equally common others in a later analysis.

V was clipped by 2 bases and J by 6 bases; unmatched bases: 3. The CDR3 has 15 residues. Germline V gene data show CDR1 as MNHNS and CDR2 as SASEGT. V gene TRBV6-1 combines with J gene TRBJ1-5, with 11 nucleotides matching TRBD1. The sample taken for sequencing was PBMCs. The TCR originated in a man aged 40-55 years in good health and CMV-seronegative. CDR3 bases: TGTGCCAGCAGTGAATGGACAGGGGGCTCTCAGCCCCAGCATTTT. It is translated as CASSEWTGGSQPQHF.